Presented here are 8 T cell receptor beta chains from one specimen sequenced in a study of OX40 agonist ivuxolimab in advanced cancers. TCRdb's table, derived via immunoSEQ multiplex PCR, lists solely in-frame clones and lacks some. The sample carries tens of thousands of clones, roughly 78% recorded once. This material consisted of CD4+ or CD8+ T cells sorted from blood, taken in a trial of the OX40 agonist ivuxolimab. The receptors derive from an adult with an advanced solid tumor such as melanoma, head and neck, liver or kidney cancer.

The V gene is TRBV28, the J gene TRBJ1-4; 7 nucleotides align to TRBD1. J was trimmed by 7 bases and V by 4 bases; bases with no gene match: 9. This CDR3 is 15 amino acids long. The germline V gene encodes CDR1 MDHEN and CDR2 SYDVKM. CDR3 DNA: TGTGCCAGCAGTTCGACAGGGACGCAAGGTGAAAAACTGTTTTTT. Translated: CASSSTGTQGEKLFF. Together with reference TRBV28 and TRBJ1-4, the CDR3 gives the full variable domain: DVKVTQSSRYLVKRTGEKVFLECVQDMDHENMFWYRQDPGLGLRLIYFSYDVKMKEKGDIPEGYSVSREKKERFSLILESASTNQTSMYLCASSSTGTQGEKLFFGSGTQLSVL.

V is TRBV11-2 and J is TRBJ2-1; D ambiguous. There are 12 residues in the CDR3. Germline CDR1 and CDR2: SGHAT and FQNNGV. The V and J ends lost 5 bases and 6 bases respectively, with 8 bases between them. The CDR3 sequence is CASSLRLNEQFF. The CDR3 nucleotides read TGTGCCAGCAGCCTCAGACTCAATGAGCAGTTCTTC.

V usage is TRBV2 and J usage is TRBJ2-5, with TRBD2 identical over 13 bases. J lost 3 bases, V lost 4 bases, and 5 bases had no gene match. The germline V gene has CDR1 SNHLY and CDR2 FYNNEI. CDR3 length: 16 amino acids. DNA of the CDR3: TGTGCCAGCAGTGGGACTAGCGGGGGTTTAAAAGAGACCCAGTACTTC. The encoded protein is CASSGTSGGLKETQYF. Based on the CDR3 plus reference TRBV2 and TRBJ2-5, the full variable domain is EPEVTQTPSHQVTQMGQEVILRCVPISNHLYFYWYRQILGQKVEFLVSFYNNEISEKSEIFDDQFSVERPDGSNFTLKIRSTKLEDSAMYFCASSGTSGGLKETQYFGPGTRLLVL.

The rearrangement uses TRBV20-1 and TRBJ1-1; D is undetermined. This CDR3 is 10 amino acids long. CDR1 and CDR2 (germline): DFQATT, SNEGSKA (reference sequence). V was trimmed by 2 bases and J by 5 bases, leaving 3 bases between them. CDR3 nucleotides: TGCAGTGCTAGACGGACTGAAGCTTTCTTT. This translates into CSARRTEAFF.

In its sample, this clone was seen once. The J gene is TRBJ2-1, the V gene TRBV28, with D perhaps TRBD2 (5 bases). Germline CDR1 reads MDHEN; CDR2 reads SYDVKM. The CDR3 has 12 residues. V dropped 5 bases and J dropped 16 bases, with 18 bases sitting between them. CDR3: CASSTRGSFQFF. The CDR3 nucleotides are TGTGCCAGCAGTACCAGAGGGAGTTTCCAATTCTTC.

J is TRBJ2-5 and V is TRBV13, with 9 bases lining up with TRBD1. The CDR3 length is 16 residues. CDR1 is PRHDT, CDR2 FYEKMQ, per germline (reference sequence). V lost 1 base and J lost 5; bases outside the gene matches: 8. The CDR3 sequence is CASSLELGQGGETQYF. In DNA form, the CDR3 reads TGTGCCAGCAGCTTAGAACTGGGACAGGGAGGTGAGACCCAGTACTTC.

The V gene is TRBV7-2, the J gene TRBJ2-7; D possibly corresponds to TRBD2 (7 bases). The CDR3 contains 15 residues. Germline V gives CDR1 SGHTA, CDR2 FQGNSA. Trimming stripped 3 bases from V and 0 bases from J, with 12 bases between. The CDR3 here is CASSLRGGSSYEQYF. The DNA for the CDR3 is TGTGCCAGCAGCTTGAGGGGGGGGAGCTCCTACGAGCAGTACTTC.

The chain combines TRBV29-1 with TRBJ1-1; weak D call: TRBD1 (5 bases). Trimming took off 6 bases at V and 0 bases at J, with 20 bases between the two ends. The V gene's germline CDR1 is SQVTM and CDR2 ANQGSEA. The CDR3 covers 16 residues. Here the CDR3 DNA reads TGCAGCGTGGGAGGAAGTACAGGCGTTATGAACACTGAAGCTTTCTTT. Amino acid sequence: CSVGGSTGVMNTEAFF. Full variable domain (outside the CDR3, taken from reference TRBV29-1 and TRBJ1-1): SAVISQKPSRDICQRGTSLTIQCQVDSQVTMMFWYRQQPGQSLTLIATANQGSEATYESGFVIDKFPISRPNLTFSTLTVSNMSPEDSSIYLCSVGGSTGVMNTEAFFGQGTRLTVV.